The 17 T cell receptor beta chains below come from one sample, sequenced in a study of cytomegalovirus exposure and HLA in healthy donors. Primers included in the PCR were 60 Vbeta and 13 Jbeta primers. Sequencing was performed with immunoSEQ multiplex PCR; in TCRdb, only in-frame clones are kept and a portion is missing. The sample has roughly 150,000 clones, over 70% seen once. The material sequenced was PBMCs. These receptors were taken from a middle-aged woman in good health and CMV-seronegative.

The J gene is TRBJ2-1, the V gene TRBV4-2; D is ambiguous. Germline V CDR1 and CDR2: LGHNA, YNFKEQ. The CDR3 covers 14 residues. V dropped 1 base and J dropped 7 bases, with 11 bases sitting between them. The CDR3 region is CASSQGTLVNEQFF. For the CDR3, the DNA is TGTGCCAGCAGCCAAGGAACGCTAGTGAATGAGCAGTTCTTC.

This clone has just one count. V is TRBV10-3 and J is TRBJ1-5; 7 bases fit TRBD1. Losses at the gene ends were 0 bases for V and 5 bases for J; bases not matched to a gene: 10. Germline CDR1 ENHRY, CDR2 SYGVKD. There are 17 residues in the CDR3. CDR3 nucleotide sequence: TGTGCCATCAGTGAGTCGACTGGAAGGGGGCAGGATCAGCCCCAGCATTTT. Translated, it gives CAISESTGRGQDQPQHF.

The V and J genes are TRBV28 and TRBJ2-3, with 10 bases matching TRBD2. Germline V gene sequence: CDR1 MDHEN, CDR2 SYDVKM. The CDR3 contains 17 residues. With V trimmed by 2 bases and J by 1 base, 6 bases remained unmatched. The CDR3 nucleotides are TGTGCCAGCAGTTTACCCACTCTAGCGGGGGGCACAGATACGCAGTATTTT. Translation gives CASSLPTLAGGTDTQYF.

This chain uses TRBV4-1 with TRBJ2-3; D call uncertain. The germline gives CDR1 MGHRA, CDR2 YSYEKL. The CDR3 extends over 12 amino acids. Trimming took 4 bases from V and 5 from J, leaving 7 bases between them. For the CDR3, the DNA is TGCGCCAGCAGCCCGCGAGGAGATACGCAGTATTTT. Residues: CASSPRGDTQYF.

The chain has TRBV7-2 and TRBJ2-6; D unclear. Per germline, CDR1 SGHTA and CDR2 FQGNSA. Trimming shortened V by 4 bases and J by 0 bases, and 4 bases separated the two germline ends. The CDR3 has 14 amino acids. The CDR3 protein is CASSSRSGANVLTF. The CDR3 DNA follows: TGTGCCAGCAGCTCCCGCTCTGGGGCCAACGTCCTGACTTTC.

The chain is built from TRBV14 and TRBJ1-5; D is uncertain. The V gene lost 5 bases and the J gene lost 2 bases, with 10 bases spanning the gap. CDR3 size: 14 residues. Germline CDR1 is SGHDN and CDR2 is FVKESK. The DNA for the CDR3 is TGTGCCAGCAGCGCGGCGGGCCGCAATCAGCCCCAGCATTTT. Translating gives CASSAAGRNQPQHF.

This clone has only one observation. V gene TRBV11-2 combines with J gene TRBJ2-5, with D perhaps TRBD1 (6 bases). The CDR3 length is 15 residues. Germline V gives CDR1 SGHAT, CDR2 FQNNGV. V dropped 5 bases and J dropped 7 bases, with 20 bases sitting between them. This CDR3 is CASSLPGTRIATQYF. CDR3 nucleotide sequence: TGTGCCAGCAGCCTACCCGGGACAAGGATCGCGACCCAGTACTTC.

The chain has TRBV6-5 and TRBJ1-6; 8 bases fit TRBD1. The CDR3 runs 14 residues. Germline V gene sequence: CDR1 MNHEY, CDR2 SVGAGI. The V and J ends lost 6 bases and 7 bases, in that order; junction bases with no gene match: 5. The CDR3, as DNA: TGTGCCAGCAGGGACAGGGTGTTGAATTCACCCCTCCACTTT. It encodes CASRDRVLNSPLHF.

The rearrangement links TRBV25-1 to TRBJ2-3, with D unclear. V lost 5 bases and J lost 0, with 3 bases in between. The CDR3 has 12 residues. Germline CDR1 is MGHDK and CDR2 is SYGVNS. In nucleotides, the CDR3 is TGTGCCAGCAGTCGGAGCACAGATACGCAGTATTTT. Its protein product is CASSRSTDTQYF.

The rearrangement uses TRBV7-2 and TRBJ2-3; D may be TRBD2 (5 bases). With 2 bases removed from V and 2 bases from J, the gap between germline ends came to 14 bases. Germline V gene lookup returns CDR1 SGHTA and CDR2 FQGNSA. The CDR3 has 16 amino acids. CDR3 residues: CASSLTGVGDTDTQYF. The CDR3 region has the DNA TGTGCCAGCAGCTTAACCGGGGTTGGCGACACAGATACGCAGTATTTT.

In DNA, the CDR3 is TGTGCCAGTAGTATCGAGCGGGAGCGGTATGAGCAGTTCTTC. It specifies CASSIERERYEQFF. The V gene is TRBV19, the J gene TRBJ2-1, with TRBD2 identical over 8 bases. The CDR3 is 14 amino acids. Unmatched junction bases numbered 6, after V lost 3 bases and J lost 8 bases. Germline CDR1 LNHDA, CDR2 SQIVND (reference sequence).

This clone was counted between two and nine times. V usage is TRBV9 and J usage is TRBJ2-3; 8 nucleotides line up with TRBD2. After removal of 2 bases from V and 3 bases from J, the junction contained 5 bases not matched to a gene. Germline CDR1 is SGDLS and CDR2 is YYNGEE. The CDR3 contains 15 residues. CDR3 DNA sequence: TGTGCCAGCAGCGTTAGCGGGGAGGGGACAGATACGCAGTATTTT. Translating it yields CASSVSGEGTDTQYF.

A word on this clone: The junction departs from germline at one end; a sequencing error may be responsible. The chain combines TRBV7-9 with TRBJ2-1; D may be TRBD1 (5 bases). The CDR3 contains 10 residues. Germline V gene data show CDR1 as SEHNR and CDR2 as FQNEAQ (reference sequence). The CDR3 bases are TGTTCCAGCACGGCAGGGGAGCAGTTCTTC. As protein: CSSTAGEQFF.

The chain has TRBV7-2 and TRBJ2-5; D possibly corresponds to TRBD2 (7 bases). The CDR3 sequence is 15 residues long. In germline, CDR1 is SGHTA, CDR2 FQGNSA. V was cut by 5 bases and J by 4 bases, with 17 bases left in between. CDR3 residues: CASSARRGQGETQYF. The CDR3 DNA sequence: TGTGCCAGCAGCGCCCGGCGGGGGCAGGGAGAGACCCAGTACTTC. Using reference TRBV7-2 and TRBJ2-5 for the parts outside the CDR3, the full variable domain is GAGVSQSPSNKVTEKGKDVELRCDPISGHTALYWYRQSLGQGLEFLIYFQGNSAPDKSGLPSDRFSAERTGGSVSTLTIQRTQQEDSAVYLCASSARRGQGETQYFGPGTRLLVL.

In its sample, this clone was seen once. This chain joins TRBV9 and TRBJ1-3, with a weak D call TRBD1 (6 bases). Looked up from germline, CDR1 is SGDLS and CDR2 is YYNGEE. V gave up 4 bases and J gave up 3 bases, with 20 bases separating them. The length of the CDR3 is 17 residues. The CDR3 reads CASSKPQGTSRGNTIYF. In DNA, the CDR3 is TGTGCCAGCAGCAAACCTCAGGGGACCTCTCGTGGAAACACCATATATTTT.

The chain is built from TRBV4-1 and TRBJ2-1; D gene unclear. Germline lookup yields CDR1 MGHRA and CDR2 YSYEKL. Trimming stripped 2 bases from V and 2 bases from J, with 4 bases between. The CDR3 covers 13 residues. The CDR3 nucleotides read TGCGCCAGCAGCCAATCCACCTACAATGAGCAGTTCTTC. Translation: CASSQSTYNEQFF.

This chain joins TRBV12-5 and TRBJ1-2; the match to TRBD1 covers 7 bases. The J segment lost 7 bases and the V segment lost 5 bases, leaving 16 bases of the junction unmatched. The CDR3 loop spans 16 amino acids. CDR1 and CDR2 (germline): LGHNT, FRNRAP. This CDR3 reads CASGPPYPTGQGGYTF. The DNA of the CDR3 is TGTGCTAGTGGTCCCCCTTACCCGACAGGGCAGGGTGGCTACACCTTC.